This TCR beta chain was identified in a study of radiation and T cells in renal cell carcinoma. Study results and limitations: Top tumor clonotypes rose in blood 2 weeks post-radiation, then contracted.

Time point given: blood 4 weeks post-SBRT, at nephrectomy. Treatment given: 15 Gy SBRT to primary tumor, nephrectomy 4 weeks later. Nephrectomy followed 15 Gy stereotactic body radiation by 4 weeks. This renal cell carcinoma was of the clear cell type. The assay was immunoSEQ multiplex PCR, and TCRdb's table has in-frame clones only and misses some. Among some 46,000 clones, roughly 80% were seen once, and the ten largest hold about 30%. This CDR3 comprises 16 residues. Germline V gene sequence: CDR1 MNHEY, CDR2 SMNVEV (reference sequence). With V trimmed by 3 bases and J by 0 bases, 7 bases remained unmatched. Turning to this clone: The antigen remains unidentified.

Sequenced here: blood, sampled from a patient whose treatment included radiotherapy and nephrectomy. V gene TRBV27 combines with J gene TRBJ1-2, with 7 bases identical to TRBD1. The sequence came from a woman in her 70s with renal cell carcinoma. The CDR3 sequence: CASSFLRTGANYGYTF. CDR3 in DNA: TGTGCCAGCAGTTTCTTACGGACAGGCGCTAACTATGGCTACACCTTC.